This entry lists 18 T cell receptor beta chains sequenced from one sample in a study of cytomegalovirus exposure and HLA in healthy donors. The PCR had 60 Vbeta and 13 Jbeta primers. Some clones are missing from TCRdb's copy, which holds only in-frame ones; the method was immunoSEQ multiplex PCR. The sample shows fewer than 200,000 clones, around 88% of them seen only once. The sequenced sample was PBMCs. The receptor set was obtained from a woman between 25 and 40 years old in good health and CMV-seronegative.

The gene calls are TRBV7-6 and TRBJ2-1, with 11 bases matching TRBD2. Germline CDR1 is SGHVS and CDR2 is FNYEAQ. Losses at the gene ends were 5 bases for V and 2 bases for J; bases not matched to a gene: 5. This CDR3 region has 16 residues. The CDR3 region has the DNA TGTGCCAGCAGCCCGACTAGCGGGATGACCTACAATGAGCAGTTCTTC. Its protein is CASSPTSGMTYNEQFF.

The V gene is TRBV10-1, the J gene TRBJ1-2, with a weak D call TRBD1 (5 bases). Germline V gene data show CDR1 as WNHNN and CDR2 as SYGVQD (reference sequence). V lost 0 bases, J lost 7 bases, and 9 bases lay in between. This CDR3 region has 13 residues. CDR3 DNA: TGCGCCAGCAGTGAGTCGAAGGGGTTTGGCTACACCTTC. As protein: CASSESKGFGYTF.

This chain connects TRBV13 to TRBJ1-1, with D unresolved. V lost 5 bases to trimming and J lost 11 bases, with 15 bases between them. CDR1 and CDR2 from the germline V gene are PRHDT and FYEKMQ (reference sequence). This CDR3 is 12 amino acids long. In DNA, the CDR3 is TGTGCCAGCAGCCCCAACCTGAGGTACGCTTTCTTT. Protein product: CASSPNLRYAFF. The full variable domain, rest sourced from reference TRBV13 and TRBJ1-1, is AAGVIQSPRHLIKEKRETATLKCYPIPRHDTVYWYQQGPGQDPQFLISFYEKMQSDKGSIPDRFSAQQFSDYHSELNMSSLELGDSALYFCASSPNLRYAFFGQGTRLTVV.

This clone was seen a single time. The chain couples TRBV20-1 to TRBJ1-1, with TRBD1 matching 7 bases. Germline-derived CDR1 and CDR2 are DFQATT and SNEGSKA (reference sequence). This CDR3 is built from 11 residues. The CDR3 region has the DNA TGCAGGGGACAGCTGAACACTGAAGCTTTCTTT. Its protein is CRGQLNTEAFF.

The rearrangement joins TRBV7-2 to TRBJ2-5; 9 bases fit TRBD1. The junction had 8 bases not matched to a gene; V was cut back by 5 bases and J by 4 bases. The CDR3 runs 15 residues. Germline CDR1 is SGHTA and CDR2 is FQGNSA. The CDR3 sequence: CASSPGQGSLETQYF. The CDR3 DNA reads TGTGCCAGCAGCCCCGGACAGGGGAGTTTAGAGACCCAGTACTTC.

The chain is built from TRBV27 and TRBJ1-5; D gene ambiguous. This CDR3 contains 14 residues. The germline CDR1 and CDR2 sequences are MNHEY and SMNVEV (reference sequence). Trimming removed 2 bases at V and 5 bases at J, with 10 bases between. In DNA, the CDR3 is TGTGCCAGCAGTTTAACTGAGTCGGATCAGCCCCAGCATTTT. This codes for CASSLTESDQPQHF.

The genes are TRBV2 and TRBJ1-6, with 7 bases fitting TRBD1. This CDR3 region has 14 residues. After removal of 4 bases from V and 9 bases from J, the junction contained 6 bases not matched to a gene. Germline V gene lookup returns CDR1 SNHLY and CDR2 FYNNEI. DNA of the CDR3: TGTGCCAGCAGTGCTAACAGGGGCGGTTCACCCCTCCACTTT. It specifies CASSANRGGSPLHF.

This clone was observed a handful of times. The V gene is TRBV5-1, the J gene TRBJ2-1; D gene ambiguous. From germline, CDR1 is SGHRS and CDR2 YFSETQ. The CDR3 has 12 residues. The V end lost 7 bases, the J end lost 4 bases, and 9 bases lay between the germline ends. The CDR3 sequence is CASGPSYNEQFF. Here the CDR3 DNA reads TGCGCCAGCGGGCCATCTTACAATGAGCAGTTCTTC.

J is TRBJ1-2 and V is TRBV19, with D perhaps TRBD1 (6 bases). Between the trimmed V and J ends, which lost 7 bases and 4 bases, there was a span of 7 bases. This CDR3 is built from 11 residues. Germline CDR1 is LNHDA and CDR2 is SQIVND (reference sequence). The CDR3 region has the DNA TGTGCCAGTAAACAGGGCTATGGCTACACCTTC. Amino acid sequence: CASKQGYGYTF.

This clone was seen once. J is TRBJ2-2 and V is TRBV5-1, with D possibly matching TRBD2 (6 bases). The CDR3 sequence is 13 residues long. Germline CDR1 reads SGHRS; CDR2 reads YFSETQ. Trimming shortened V by 3 bases and J by 4 bases, and 7 bases separated the two germline ends. CDR3 sequence reads: CASSWDSTGELFF. CDR3 sequence (DNA): TGCGCCAGCAGCTGGGACTCCACCGGGGAGCTGTTTTTT.

The chain links TRBV5-4 to TRBJ1-1; D may be TRBD1 (6 bases). Trimming took off 5 bases at V and 7 bases at J, with 21 bases between the two ends. The CDR3 covers 15 residues. Germline V gene lookup returns CDR1 SGHNT and CDR2 YYREEE (reference sequence). The chain's CDR3 is CASRSALPTGSEAFF. DNA for the CDR3: TGTGCCAGCAGATCGGCGCTACCTACAGGGAGTGAAGCTTTCTTT. Combining the CDR3 with reference TRBV5-4 and TRBJ1-1 gives the whole variable domain ETGVTQSPTHLIKTRGQQVTLRCSSQSGHNTVSWYQQALGQGPQFIFQYYREEENGRGNFPPRFSGLQFPNYSSELNVNALELDDSALYLCASRSALPTGSEAFFGQGTRLTVV.

CDR3 amino acids: CASSLARGGQATVQYF. Written as DNA, the CDR3 is TGTGCCAGCAGCTTAGCTAGGGGGGGACAGGCCACCGTGCAGTACTTC. The chain uses TRBV7-2 and TRBJ2-7, with D perhaps TRBD1 (8 bases). Looked up from germline, CDR1 is SGHTA and CDR2 is FQGNSA. The CDR3 consists of 16 residues. Trimming pared 0 bases from V and 9 bases from J, leaving 21 bases between.

The chain combines TRBV2 with TRBJ2-2, with D maybe TRBD1 (5 bases). From germline, CDR1 is SNHLY and CDR2 FYNNEI. The CDR3 length is 14 residues. Trimming left V 6 bases short and J 3 bases short, with 11 bases between. The chain's CDR3 is CASRKGLDTGELFF. CDR3 sequence (DNA): TGTGCCAGCAGAAAGGGGTTGGACACCGGGGAGCTGTTTTTT.

The chain carries TRBV28 and TRBJ1-5; no clear D. The germline V gene encodes CDR1 MDHEN and CDR2 SYDVKM. Trimming removed 3 bases at V and 6 bases at J, with 12 bases between. This CDR3 has 14 residues. CDR3 sequence reads: CASSFRGLSQPQHF. CDR3 nucleotide sequence: TGTGCCAGCAGTTTTCGAGGGTTGAGTCAGCCCCAGCATTTT.

The chain links TRBV10-3 to TRBJ2-3; 7 bases are shared with TRBD2. Trimming cost V 2 bases and J 2 bases; bases outside gene matches: 1. The length of the CDR3 is 14 residues. CDR1 is ENHRY and CDR2 is SYGVKD in the germline V gene. The CDR3 DNA reads TGTGCCATCAGTGAGGGACTAGACACAGATACGCAGTATTTT. This codes for CAISEGLDTDTQYF.

The chain is built from TRBV7-6 and TRBJ2-2, with a tentative D call TRBD2 (7 bases). Deletions cut 2 bases from V and 4 bases from J, with 20 bases between. The germline V gene has CDR1 SGHVS and CDR2 FNYEAQ. The CDR3 covers 18 residues. Here the CDR3 DNA reads TGTGCCAGCAGCTTATTTGGTGGGGGAGGGGGAACCACCGGGGAGCTGTTTTTT. Translating gives CASSLFGGGGGTTGELFF.

V is TRBV7-6 and J is TRBJ2-1; 8 positions match TRBD2. J was trimmed by 8 bases and V by 5 bases; bases with no gene match: 11. This CDR3 contains 15 residues. Germline V gene sequence: CDR1 SGHVS, CDR2 FNYEAQ. CDR3 sequence: CASSPGTSSRHEQFF. CDR3 DNA: TGTGCCAGCAGCCCAGGGACTAGTTCCCGCCATGAGCAGTTCTTC.

The chain links TRBV10-2 to TRBJ2-5; 7 nucleotides align to TRBD1. The germline CDR1 and CDR2 sequences are WSHSY and SAAADI. The CDR3 covers 16 residues. V shed 2 bases and J 5 bases; nucleotides not matched to a gene: 11. The CDR3 loop reads CASSEGVVRGQETQYF. The CDR3 nucleotides read TGCGCCAGCAGTGAGGGGGTGGTGAGGGGGCAGGAGACCCAGTACTTC.